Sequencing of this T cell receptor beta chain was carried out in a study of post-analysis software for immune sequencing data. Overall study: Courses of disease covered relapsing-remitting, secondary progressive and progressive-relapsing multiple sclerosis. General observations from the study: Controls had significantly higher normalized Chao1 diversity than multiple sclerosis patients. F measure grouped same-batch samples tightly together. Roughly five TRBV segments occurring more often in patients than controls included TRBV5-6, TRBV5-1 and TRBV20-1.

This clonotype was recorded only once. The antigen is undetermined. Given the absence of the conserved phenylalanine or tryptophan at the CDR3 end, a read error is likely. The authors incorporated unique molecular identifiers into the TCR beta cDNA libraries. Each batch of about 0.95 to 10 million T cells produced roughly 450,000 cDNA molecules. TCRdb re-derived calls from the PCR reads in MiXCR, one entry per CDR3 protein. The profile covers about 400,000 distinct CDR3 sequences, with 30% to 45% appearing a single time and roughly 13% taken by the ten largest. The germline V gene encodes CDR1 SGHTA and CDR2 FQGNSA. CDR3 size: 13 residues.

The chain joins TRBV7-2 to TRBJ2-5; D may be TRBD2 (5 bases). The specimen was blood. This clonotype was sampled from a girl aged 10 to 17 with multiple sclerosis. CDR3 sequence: CASSLAPKETQYC. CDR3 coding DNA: TGTGCCAGCAGCCTAGCACCCAAAGAGACCCAGTACTGC.